These T cell receptor beta chains were read from a single sample in a study of blood T cell repertoires in COVID-19. Generated by immunoSEQ multiplex PCR, the TCRdb table keeps only in-frame clones and is missing some. The sample has around 230,000 clones, approximately 86% seen once. Sequenced material: peripheral blood. The receptor set was obtained from a man in his forties with acute or convalescent COVID-19. The CDR3 runs from the conserved cysteine through the conserved F or W. The D gene is left open where the match is weak. Rows give clone size only sometimes, using once, few, many, or a class for an expanded clone.

clone size: NA
J gene: TRBJ2-1
V gene: TRBV19
D gene: NA
CDR3 DNA: TGTGCCAGTAGTATCTCAGGGTTGAGCGATGAGCAGTTCTTC
CDR3 protein: CASSISGLSDEQFF

clone size: NA
J gene: TRBJ1-2
V gene: TRBV7-6
D gene: TRBD1
CDR3 DNA: TGTGCCAGCAGCCCAGGACAGGGGGCCGACGGCTACACCTTC
CDR3 protein: CASSPGQGADGYTF

clone size: NA
J gene: TRBJ2-1
V gene: TRBV4-2
D gene: TRBD1
CDR3 DNA: TGTGCCAGCAGCCAAGATGGGACAGGGATAGGGCACAATGAGCAGTTCTTC
CDR3 protein: CASSQDGTGIGHNEQFF

clone size: NA
J gene: TRBJ2-5
V gene: TRBV4-2
D gene: NA
CDR3 DNA: TGTGCCAGCAAGGGCGGAGGAGAGACCCAGTACTTC
CDR3 protein: CASKGGGETQYF

clone size: NA
J gene: TRBJ2-7
V gene: TRBV5-4
D gene: NA
CDR3 DNA: TGTGCCAGCAGCTTGGAAGCTAATATCGCCTACGAGCAGTACTTC
CDR3 protein: CASSLEANIAYEQYF

clone size: NA
J gene: TRBJ1-3
V gene: TRBV7-9
D gene: NA
CDR3 DNA: TGTGCCAGCAGCCCAGCCGGGGATGTTTTTGGAAACACCATATATTTT
CDR3 protein: CASSPAGDVFGNTIYF

clone size: NA
J gene: TRBJ2-1
V gene: TRBV6-1
D gene: NA
CDR3 DNA: TGTGCCAGCAGTGCCATAATCAGGGGAGGGTACAATGAGCAGTTCTTC
CDR3 protein: CASSAIIRGGYNEQFF

clone size: NA
J gene: TRBJ2-5
V gene: TRBV6-1
D gene: TRBD2
CDR3 DNA: TGTGCCAGCAGTGATTATAGCGGGAGAGTGGAGACCCAGTACTTC
CDR3 protein: CASSDYSGRVETQYF

clone size: NA
J gene: TRBJ2-3
V gene: TRBV11-3
D gene: TRBD1
CDR3 DNA: TGTGCCAGCAGCTTAGGAAGGTCCTCCGGGACAGGGGTTACAGATACGCAGTATTTT
CDR3 protein: CASSLGRSSGTGVTDTQYF

clone size: NA
J gene: TRBJ1-4
V gene: TRBV6-6
D gene: NA
CDR3 DNA: TGTGCCAGCAGTTACGGGGCAGGGGAGAAGGGTGAAAAACTGTTTTTT
CDR3 protein: CASSYGAGEKGEKLFF

clone size: few
J gene: TRBJ1-1
V gene: TRBV5-1
D gene: NA
CDR3 DNA: TGCGCCAGCAGCCCCCGCCTAAGGGGGAACACTGAAGCTTTCTTT
CDR3 protein: CASSPRLRGNTEAFF

clone size: NA
J gene: TRBJ1-2
V gene: TRBV29-1
D gene: NA
CDR3 DNA: TGCAGCGTTGAACTCCAGACAGGTGGTGGCTACACCTTC
CDR3 protein: CSVELQTGGGYTF

clone size: NA
J gene: TRBJ1-2
V gene: TRBV6-5
D gene: NA
CDR3 DNA: TGTGCCAGCAGTTACCGCTCTATCTCCCCCAACTATGGCTACACCTTC
CDR3 protein: CASSYRSISPNYGYTF

clone size: NA
J gene: TRBJ2-6
V gene: TRBV14
D gene: NA
CDR3 DNA: TGTGCCAGCAGCCAAATAGGGGGGGCTGGGGCCAACGTCCTGACTTTC
CDR3 protein: CASSQIGGAGANVLTF

clone size: NA
J gene: TRBJ2-7
V gene: TRBV4-1
D gene: NA
CDR3 DNA: TGCGCCAGCAGCCCAGCCGGGAGTCCCGGGGAGCAGTACTTC
CDR3 protein: CASSPAGSPGEQYF

clone size: NA
J gene: TRBJ1-2
V gene: TRBV10-3
D gene: NA
CDR3 DNA: TGTGCCATCAGTGAGTCCGGAGGGCTGAATGGCTACACCTTC
CDR3 protein: CAISESGGLNGYTF

clone size: NA
J gene: TRBJ2-1
V gene: TRBV9
D gene: TRBD1
CDR3 DNA: TGTGCCAGCAGGCCCGGGGGACAGGGCCTCTACAATGAGCAGTTCTTC
CDR3 protein: CASRPGGQGLYNEQFF

clone size: NA
J gene: TRBJ1-2
V gene: TRBV7-9
D gene: TRBD1
CDR3 DNA: TGTGCCAGCGAGGACAGGCCGGAGGGCTACACCTTC
CDR3 protein: CASEDRPEGYTF

clone size: NA
J gene: TRBJ1-4
V gene: TRBV29-1
D gene: TRBD1
CDR3 DNA: TGCAGCGTCAAGTGGATGACAGGGGCAAAGGGAGACGCACTGTTTTTT
CDR3 protein: CSVKWMTGAKGDALFF

clone size: NA
J gene: TRBJ2-1
V gene: TRBV9
D gene: TRBD2
CDR3 DNA: TGTGCCAGCAGCCCCCAAATAGCGGGAGGAGGAGGTGAGCAGTTCTTC
CDR3 protein: CASSPQIAGGGGEQFF

clone size: NA
J gene: TRBJ2-5
V gene: TRBV5-1
D gene: NA
CDR3 DNA: TGCGCCAGCGCCTTTGGACAGCTGTACCAAGAGACCCAGTACTTC
CDR3 protein: CASAFGQLYQETQYF

clone size: NA
J gene: TRBJ2-1
V gene: TRBV19
D gene: TRBD2
CDR3 DNA: TGTGCCAGTAGTATTGGGTCGGGAGGGCCCTATTTTGAGCAGTTCTTC
CDR3 protein: CASSIGSGGPYFEQFF

clone size: NA
J gene: TRBJ2-7
V gene: TRBV29-1
D gene: TRBD2
CDR3 DNA: TGCAGCGTTGAAATCCCCACTAGCGGTCAGACCTACGAGCAGTACTTC
CDR3 protein: CSVEIPTSGQTYEQYF

clone size: few
J gene: TRBJ2-1
V gene: TRBV9
D gene: NA
CDR3 DNA: TGTGCCAGCAGCGTAGTGTCAGGCCCAGGGAATGAGCAGTTCTTC
CDR3 protein: CASSVVSGPGNEQFF

clone size: NA
J gene: TRBJ1-5
V gene: TRBV9
D gene: NA
CDR3 DNA: TGTGCCAGCAGCGTAGGGGCAGACCTATACAATCAGCCCCAGCATTTT
CDR3 protein: CASSVGADLYNQPQHF

clone size: NA
J gene: TRBJ2-7
V gene: TRBV2
D gene: TRBD2
CDR3 DNA: TGTGCCAGCCAAAGACTAGCGGGAACATCCTACGAGCAGTACTTC
CDR3 protein: CASQRLAGTSYEQYF

clone size: NA
J gene: TRBJ2-1
V gene: TRBV9
D gene: TRBD2
CDR3 DNA: TGTGCCAGCAGCGTTTTACTAGCGGACAATGAGCAGTTCTTC
CDR3 protein: CASSVLLADNEQFF

clone size: NA
J gene: TRBJ2-2
V gene: TRBV2
D gene: TRBD2
CDR3 DNA: TGTGCCAGTGCGGGGGGAGGGGAGCTGTTTTTT
CDR3 protein: CASAGGGELFF

clone size: NA
J gene: TRBJ1-1
V gene: TRBV29-1
D gene: NA
CDR3 DNA: TGCAGCGGCGGACGGAGGCTGAACACTGAAGCTTTCTTT
CDR3 protein: CSGGRRLNTEAFF

clone size: NA
J gene: TRBJ1-1
V gene: TRBV20-1
D gene: TRBD1
CDR3 DNA: TGCAGTGCTAGTACAGGGGTTATGAACACTGAAGCTTTCTTT
CDR3 protein: CSASTGVMNTEAFF

clone size: NA
J gene: TRBJ2-7
V gene: TRBV27
D gene: TRBD2
CDR3 DNA: TGTGCCAGCAGTTCCAGGACTAGCGGAACTTACGAGCAGTACTTC
CDR3 protein: CASSSRTSGTYEQYF

clone size: NA
J gene: TRBJ1-4
V gene: TRBV29-1
D gene: TRBD1
CDR3 DNA: TGCAGCGTTGTTGAGGGGGCCGGGGAAAAACTGTTTTTT
CDR3 protein: CSVVEGAGEKLFF

clone size: NA
J gene: TRBJ1-1
V gene: TRBV3-1/TRBV3-2
D gene: TRBD1
CDR3 DNA: TGTGCCAGCAGCCGAGAAGACAGGGCCGAAGCTTTCTTT
CDR3 protein: CASSREDRAEAFF

clone size: once
J gene: TRBJ2-6
V gene: TRBV5-1
D gene: TRBD1
CDR3 DNA: TGCGCCAGCAGCCCTGGTGGGACAGTCTCTGGGGCCAACGTCCTGACTTTC
CDR3 protein: CASSPGGTVSGANVLTF

clone size: NA
J gene: TRBJ2-5
V gene: TRBV11-2
D gene: TRBD1
CDR3 DNA: TGTGCCAGCAGCTTAGGGGGACAGTTTGAGACCCAGTACTTC
CDR3 protein: CASSLGGQFETQYF

clone size: NA
J gene: TRBJ1-2
V gene: TRBV6-1
D gene: TRBD1
CDR3 DNA: TGTGCCAGCAGTGAAGTAGGGACAGGGGTCTATGGCTACACCTTC
CDR3 protein: CASSEVGTGVYGYTF

clone size: once
J gene: TRBJ2-2
V gene: TRBV24-1
D gene: TRBD1
CDR3 DNA: TGTGCCACCAGTGATTTCGGACAGGGGGAGAACACCGGGGAGCTGTTTTTT
CDR3 protein: CATSDFGQGENTGELFF

clone size: NA
J gene: TRBJ2-3
V gene: TRBV28
D gene: TRBD1
CDR3 DNA: TGTGCCAGCAGCCGGGGACAGGGGGCTATTCATACGCAGTATTTT
CDR3 protein: CASSRGQGAIHTQYF

clone size: NA
J gene: TRBJ1-4
V gene: TRBV30
D gene: NA
CDR3 DNA: TGTGCCTGGAGTAGAGGACAGCGGGAAAAACTGTTTTTT
CDR3 protein: CAWSRGQREKLFF

clone size: NA
J gene: TRBJ2-7
V gene: TRBV7-9
D gene: TRBD1
CDR3 DNA: TGTGCCAGCAGCTTTTATCCCGGACAGGAGATATCCTACGAGCAGTACTTC
CDR3 protein: CASSFYPGQEISYEQYF